The entry below gives a single T cell receptor beta chain sequence along with its context. No antigen is known for it. Base-call qualities are not available, and no considerably larger clone is one nucleotide away. This specimen comes from a study of control samples from healthy donors and cancer patients (TCRdb year 2020). Taken from cysteine to phenylalanine, the CDR3 has 11 residues. The entry retains the CDR3 DNA only, 33 bases that are in frame from base 1. In the germline V gene, CDR1 corresponds to MNHEY and CDR2 to SVGAGI. A distance of 6 bases separates the germline ends of V and J, which lose 2 bases and 8 bases respectively. The library relied on the immunoSEQ multiplex PCR assay. The table was pulled from immuneACCESS by TCRdb, which kept in-frame rearrangements only. Such tables lose some clones; where checked, under half of the loss comes from unresolved V genes, and the rest has no known cause. This sample lists 150,000 to 200,000 clones; 91% were detected once. In total, the top ten clones hold over 1.2% of the sample.

The receptor's source is a woman aged 30 to 39 in good health. The sample taken for sequencing was blood. The chain employs TRBV6-5 and TRBJ1-2; the D gene identity is not certain. The nucleotide sequence is given as TGTGCCAGCAGTTACCTCGGGGGCTACACCTTC. The encoded protein is CASSYLGGYTF.